The 16 T cell receptor beta chains below come from one sample, sequenced in a study of T cells in Graves' hyperthyroidism and ophthalmopathy. Amplified regions were TCR beta CDR3 sequences from RNA transcripts. The TCR CDR3 first-round RT-PCR relied on the HTBI primer set. From the multiplex PCR reads, TCRdb called clonotypes with MiXCR, one entry per CDR3 protein. The table records around 620,000 distinct CDR3 sequences, 13% to 15% of them present only once. The sample consisted of blood. The receptor source for this set is a woman aged 18-30 years with Graves' ophthalmopathy.

This clonotype was picked up a small number of times. This clone may be a read error of a much larger clone one base away. This sequence joins TRBV28 and TRBJ1-1; 7 nucleotides line up with TRBD1. The CDR3 consists of 12 residues. CDR1 MDHEN and CDR2 SYDVKM come from the germline V gene. V lost 6 bases to trimming and J lost 3 bases; unmatched junction nucleotides: 1. DNA of the CDR3: TGTGCCAGCAGAACAGGGGACACTGAAGCTTTCTTT. Its protein is CASRTGDTEAFF. Filled out from reference TRBV28 and TRBJ1-1, the complete variable domain reads DVKVTQSSRYLVKRTGEKVFLECVQDMDHENMFWYRQDPGLGLRLIYFSYDVKMKEKGDIPEGYSVSREKKERFSLILESASTNQTSMYLCASRTGDTEAFFGQGTRLTVV.

This clonotype has more than one count but fewer than ten. The CDR3 loop reads CASSPYETYEQYF. CDR3 nucleotide sequence: TGTGCCAGCAGTCCGTATGAGACCTACGAGCAGTACTTC. The rearrangement links TRBV7-2 to TRBJ2-7; D gene uncertain. Trimming stripped 6 bases from V and 2 bases from J, with 11 bases between. Germline values: CDR1 SGHTA, CDR2 FQGNSA. This CDR3 contains 13 residues.

This clonotype was seen repeatedly, ten times or more. This chain uses TRBV7-2 with TRBJ1-2; weak D call: TRBD1 (6 bases). Germline CDR1 SGHTA, CDR2 FQGNSA. The CDR3 length is 19 residues. V was cut by 2 bases and J by 2 bases, with 24 bases left in between. The CDR3 is CASSLSGRGPTSLNYGYTF. In nucleotides, the CDR3 is TGTGCCAGCAGCTTAAGCGGCAGGGGTCCTACAAGTCTCAACTATGGCTACACCTTC.

This clonotype was seen at least ten times. This chain links TRBV3-1 with TRBJ2-7; D not certain. CDR3 length: 15 residues. V dropped 0 bases and J dropped 2 bases, with 11 bases sitting between them. Germline values: CDR1 LGHDT, CDR2 YNNKEL (reference sequence). This CDR3 reads CASSQDYRNTYEQYF. The CDR3, as DNA: TGTGCCAGCAGCCAAGATTACAGAAACACCTACGAGCAGTACTTC.

There are many counts of this clonotype. The V call is TRBV27, the J call TRBJ2-1, with D possibly matching TRBD1 (5 bases). The ends were cut back, 4 bases at V and 5 bases at J, with 9 bases in the middle. Germline V gives CDR1 MNHEY, CDR2 SMNVEV (reference sequence). The length of the CDR3 is 13 residues. The CDR3 DNA sequence: TGTGCCAGCAGTTCCCCGACAGACAATGAGCAGTTCTTC. It translates to CASSSPTDNEQFF.

The chain recombines TRBV19 with TRBJ1-3; TRBD1 matches 8 bases. This CDR3 has 19 amino acids. V shed 6 bases and J 2 bases; nucleotides not matched to a gene: 18. The germline V gene encodes CDR1 LNHDA and CDR2 SQIVND (reference sequence). CDR3 region: CASSHRGYRGSIAGNTIYF. The CDR3 nucleotides read TGTGCCAGTAGCCATCGGGGCTACAGGGGGTCCATCGCTGGAAACACCATATATTTT.

There are many counts of this clonotype. This chain uses TRBV11-2 with TRBJ1-1; D is uncertain. Germline V CDR1 and CDR2: SGHAT, FQNNGV. CDR3 length equals 15 residues. V lost 5 bases and J 7 bases, leaving 20 bases between the germline ends. The CDR3 DNA reads TGTGCCAGCAGCACGAGCAGTGTCCTGGGTCGTGAAGCTTTCTTT. This encodes CASSTSSVLGREAFF.

This chain links TRBV29-1 with TRBJ1-2, with TRBD1 identical over 8 bases. CDR3 length equals 13 residues. After removal of 6 bases from V and 8 bases from J, the junction contained 11 bases not matched to a gene. Germline-derived CDR1 and CDR2 are SQVTM and ANQGSEA. CDR3 protein: CSVEGVTGGGYTF. DNA for the CDR3: TGCAGCGTGGAGGGAGTTACAGGGGGGGGCTACACCTTC.

Details on this clonotype: A clone one base away is much larger, so this may be a read error. The CDR3 region is CAISDWGSSRGRSGDEQFF. In DNA form, the CDR3 reads TGTGCCATCAGTGATTGGGGTTCTTCTCGGGGCCGAAGTGGGGATGAGCAGTTCTTC. The chain is built from TRBV10-3 and TRBJ2-1, with D possibly called TRBD1 or TRBD2 (5 bases each). Trimming stripped 3 bases from V and 8 bases from J, with 29 bases between. The germline CDR1 and CDR2 sequences are ENHRY and SYGVKD. The CDR3 extends over 19 amino acids.

Ten or more counts support this clonotype. The gene calls are TRBV5-6 and TRBJ2-3; 9 bases map to TRBD1. The V segment lost 4 bases and the J segment 2 bases; nucleotides outside the gene matches: 5. This CDR3 comprises 15 residues. Germline CDR1 and CDR2: SGHDT and YYEEEE. The CDR3 loop reads CASSRTGGLTDTQYF. The CDR3 DNA follows: TGTGCCAGCAGCCGTACAGGGGGCCTCACAGATACGCAGTATTTT.

The chain couples TRBV24-1 to TRBJ2-1, with 9 bases aligning to TRBD2. Trimming removed 0 bases from V and 7 bases from J; junction bases left unmatched: 9. The V gene's germline CDR1 is KGHDR and CDR2 SFDVKD. The CDR3 covers 17 residues. Written as DNA, the CDR3 is TGTGCCACCAGTGATTTGCATGCGGGAGGGCCGCTGAATGAGCAGTTCTTC. This translates into CATSDLHAGGPLNEQFF.

Details on this clonotype: A much more abundant neighbour one base away suggests this may be a read error. V and J are TRBV6-2 or TRBV6-3 and TRBJ2-1, with 10 nucleotides matching TRBD2. The CDR3 is 16 amino acids. Germline CDR1 is MNHEY and CDR2 is SVGEGT. Losses at the gene ends were 10 bases for V and 6 bases for J; bases not matched to a gene: 15. The CDR3: CANNQREGPRSNEQFF. The CDR3 nucleotides are TGTGCCAACAATCAGCGGGAGGGGCCGAGATCCAATGAGCAGTTCTTC.

Points on this clonotype: Given a much more abundant clone one base away, this may be a read error. The chain's CDR3 is CASSYSGLAGADTQYF. The CDR3 region has the DNA TGTGCCAGCAGTTACTCAGGACTAGCGGGAGCAGATACGCAGTATTTT. The rearrangement joins TRBV6-5 to TRBJ2-3; 13 bases agree with TRBD2. Germline V gene lookup returns CDR1 MNHEY and CDR2 SVGAGI. V dropped 0 bases and J dropped 4; count of bases not matched to a gene: 1. The CDR3 loop spans 16 amino acids.

This clonotype was observed many times. The gene calls are TRBV6-1 and TRBJ2-3; TRBD2 matches 11 bases. CDR1 and CDR2 (germline): MNHNS, SASEGT. The ends lost 6 bases at V and 2 bases at J; junction bases unmatched: 16. The CDR3 sequence is 19 residues long. CDR3 DNA: TGTGCCAGCAGCACTTGGACTAGCGGGCAGACTTGGGTCACAGATACGCAGTATTTT. Translated: CASSTWTSGQTWVTDTQYF.

This clonotype was seen at least ten times. The gene calls are TRBV20-1 and TRBJ2-5; D uncertain. Germline CDR1 is DFQATT and CDR2 is SNEGSKA (reference sequence). The length of the CDR3 is 12 residues. Deletions cut 5 bases from V and 9 bases from J, with 16 bases between. The chain's CDR3 is CSARNSRIPQYF. DNA for the CDR3: TGCAGTGCTCGAAATTCCCGTATTCCCCAGTACTTC.

The chain is built from TRBV3-2 and TRBJ2-7; the table's D gene call, TRBD2, was not cross checked with the DNA. TRBV3-2 is assigned pseudogene status. The CDR3 runs 16 residues. DNA for the CDR3: TGTGCCAGCAGCCCACAACTAGCGGGAGGTCCCTACGAGCAGTACTTC. It specifies CASSPQLAGGPYEQYF.